The rows below give T cell receptor beta chains drawn from one sample of a study of cytomegalovirus exposure and HLA in healthy donors. Sequencing was performed with immunoSEQ multiplex PCR; in TCRdb, only in-frame clones are kept and a portion is missing. The sample shows more than 110,000 clones, 70% of them seen only once. The specimen was PBMCs. The receptor source for this set is a woman in her 30s in good health and CMV-seronegative. Both conserved end residues are part of each CDR3. D genes are given only for firm matches. Rows give clone size only sometimes, using once, few, many, or a class for an expanded clone.

TRBV11-2	.	.	TRBJ2-2	TGTGCCAGCAGCTTAGATATGATGTGGCAACCGAACACCGGGGAGCTGTTTTTT	CASSLDMMWQPNTGELFF
TRBV28	TRBD1	.	TRBJ1-1	TGTGCCAGCAGTCCCGGGACAGGGGTGATGAACACTGAAGCTTTCTTT	CASSPGTGVMNTEAFF
TRBV28	.	.	TRBJ1-4	TGTGCCAGCAGTTTCATGGGGCAGATTAATGAAAAACTGTTTTTT	CASSFMGQINEKLFF
TRBV5-1	TRBD1	once	TRBJ1-4	TGCGCCAGCAGCCAAGGACAGGGAACTAATGAAAAACTGTTTTTT	CASSQGQGTNEKLFF
TRBV28	.	.	TRBJ1-5	TGTGCCAGCACCCGGCTGGGGCGGGGAAGCAATCAGCCCCAGCATTTT	CASTRLGRGSNQPQHF
TRBV19	TRBD2	.	TRBJ2-1	TGTGCCAGTAGCCCCCCCGGGAGGGCCTTCGATGAGCAGTTCTTC	CASSPPGRAFDEQFF
TRBV5-1	.	.	TRBJ2-2	TGCGCCAGCAGCTTGGTTTTGAGGGGTCGGGAGACCGGGGAGCTGTTTTTT	CASSLVLRGRETGELFF
TRBV18	TRBD2	few	TRBJ2-1	TGTGCCAGCTCACCTGGTAGCGGGAGGGTTTATGAGCAGTTCTTC	CASSPGSGRVYEQFF
TRBV9	.	few	TRBJ2-3	TGTGCCAGCAGCCTAACAGATACGCAGTATTTT	CASSLTDTQYF
TRBV28	.	.	TRBJ2-7	TGTGCCAGCAGCTCCAACAGGTGGGGACAATACTACGAGCAGTACTTC	CASSSNRWGQYYEQYF
TRBV6-6	TRBD2	.	TRBJ2-7	TGTGCCAGCACTCACTCGGGCGGGGGCTACGAGCAGTACTTC	CASTHSGGGYEQYF
TRBV29-1	TRBD1	.	TRBJ2-5	TGCAGCGTTGATTCGGCAGGGGGTGTGCAAGAGACCCAGTACTTC	CSVDSAGGVQETQYF
TRBV29-1	TRBD1	.	TRBJ2-1	TGCAGCGTTGTTTATACTCAGGGGGCCTACAATGAGCAGTTCTTC	CSVVYTQGAYNEQFF
TRBV7-3	TRBD2	few	TRBJ2-3	TGTGCCAGCAGCCGCAGGGCGGGAGGGCCCGGAGATACGCAGTATTTT	CASSRRAGGPGDTQYF
TRBV5-1	TRBD1	few	TRBJ2-3	TGCGCCAGCAGCTTGGTACAGGGGGACACAGATACGCAGTATTTT	CASSLVQGDTDTQYF
TRBV6-5	.	few	TRBJ1-5	TGTGCCAGCAGTTATCCCAGGCATTATTATCAGCCCCAGCATTTT	CASSYPRHYYQPQHF
TRBV30	TRBD2	.	TRBJ2-7	TGTGCCTGGAGTAGGGAGATAGCGGGACCCTACGAGCAGTACTTC	CAWSREIAGPYEQYF